The 21 T cell receptor beta chains below were found in one sample sequenced in a study of cytomegalovirus exposure and HLA in healthy donors. Primers included in the PCR were 60 Vbeta and 13 Jbeta primers. Data came from immunoSEQ multiplex PCR; TCRdb stores just in-frame clones and leaves some out. Among 99,000 or so clones listed, 12% to 15% were seen once. The sequencing input was PBMCs. These receptors were taken from a female donor in good health and CMV-seronegative.

This clone was counted only a few times. The chain is built from TRBV4-1 and TRBJ2-2; D gene unclear. Trimming pared 0 bases from V and 0 bases from J, leaving 11 bases between. This CDR3 spans 17 amino acids. Germline V CDR1 and CDR2: MGHRA, YSYEKL. CDR3: CASSQELGYPNTGELFF. DNA for the CDR3: TGCGCCAGCAGCCAAGAGTTGGGCTATCCGAACACCGGGGAGCTGTTTTTT.

The V gene is TRBV28, the J gene TRBJ1-5, with TRBD1 matching over 9 bases. Trimming cost V 8 bases and J 4 bases; bases outside gene matches: 6. Germline values: CDR1 MDHEN, CDR2 SYDVKM. The CDR3 sequence is 14 residues long. In nucleotides, the CDR3 is TGTGCCAGCGCCGGGACAGGGAGTAATCAGCCCCAGCATTTT. It translates to CASAGTGSNQPQHF.

The V call is TRBV4-2, the J call TRBJ2-1; possibly TRBD2 for D (5 bases). V lost 3 bases to trimming and J lost 2 bases, with 14 bases between them. CDR1 is LGHNA, CDR2 YNFKEQ, per germline. CDR3 size: 16 residues. The CDR3 protein is CASSHPSRVTYNEQFF. The CDR3 coding sequence is TGTGCCAGCAGCCATCCATCGAGGGTGACCTACAATGAGCAGTTCTTC.

J is TRBJ1-1 and V is TRBV18; 8 bases line up with TRBD1. The CDR3 is 13 amino acids. Germline V CDR1 and CDR2: KGHSH, LQKENI. V was clipped by 5 bases and J by 1 base; unmatched bases: 0. The CDR3 reads CASSDRGNTEAFF. The CDR3 nucleotides are TGTGCCAGCTCAGACAGGGGGAACACTGAAGCTTTCTTT. The variable domain in full, completed from reference TRBV18 and TRBJ1-1, reads NAGVMQNPRHLVRRRGQEARLRCSPMKGHSHVYWYRQLPEEGLKFMVYLQKENIIDESGMPKERFSAEFPKEGPSILRIQQVVRGDSAAYFCASSDRGNTEAFFGQGTRLTVV.

This clone showed up just a few times. The rearrangement joins TRBV5-4 to TRBJ2-3; 11 nucleotides line up with TRBD2. From germline, CDR1 is SGHNT and CDR2 YYREEE (reference sequence). This CDR3 contains 16 residues. J gave up 4 bases and V 0 bases, and 4 bases lay outside the gene matches. The CDR3 sequence: CASSLVRTSGSDTQYF. The CDR3 DNA is TGTGCCAGCAGCTTGGTTCGGACTAGCGGGTCAGATACGCAGTATTTT.

This clone has just a few counts. This rearrangement joins TRBV15 to TRBJ2-7; 8 bases match TRBD2. Trimming took 0 bases from V and 6 from J; bases not matched to a gene: 10. Germline CDR1 LNHNV, CDR2 YYDKDF (reference sequence). The CDR3 is 16 residues long. DNA for the CDR3: TGTGCCACCAGCAGAGAAACGGGGGGGAGCTTGAGCGAGCAGTACTTC. Protein sequence: CATSRETGGSLSEQYF.

V is TRBV7-2 and J is TRBJ1-2; 8 bases line up with TRBD1. CDR1 SGHTA and CDR2 FQGNSA come from the germline V gene. This CDR3 is 14 amino acids long. Trimming cost V 5 bases and J 4 bases; bases outside gene matches: 6. The chain's CDR3 is CASSTDRGRYGYTF. CDR3 bases: TGTGCCAGCAGCACAGACAGGGGCCGCTATGGCTACACCTTC.

The V and J genes are TRBV7-2 and TRBJ2-3; 8 positions match TRBD2. V dropped 5 bases and J dropped 4; count of bases not matched to a gene: 8. CDR3 length: 15 amino acids. Per germline, CDR1 SGHTA and CDR2 FQGNSA. CDR3 amino acids: CASSPPGRGADTQYF. CDR3 in DNA: TGTGCCAGCAGCCCCCCCGGGAGGGGGGCAGATACGCAGTATTTT.

V usage is TRBV5-1 and J usage is TRBJ1-2, with 7 bases that match TRBD1. The CDR3 sequence is 14 residues long. The V and J ends lost 4 bases and 7 bases, in that order; junction bases with no gene match: 10. The germline CDR1 and CDR2 sequences are SGHRS and YFSETQ. As DNA, the CDR3 is TGCGCCAGCAGCCCGCGGGACAGCACGGGTGGCTACACCTTC. The encoded protein is CASSPRDSTGGYTF.

This clone was detected only a few times. The gene calls are TRBV9 and TRBJ2-1; a weak D match, TRBD1 (5 bases). Trimming removed 0 bases at V and 7 bases at J, with 8 bases between. This CDR3 is 13 amino acids long. Per the germline V gene, CDR1 is SGDLS and CDR2 is YYNGEE. DNA of the CDR3: TGTGCCAGCAGCGTAGATGGGGCGAATGAGCAGTTCTTC. Protein: CASSVDGANEQFF.

This clone showed up just a few times. The rearrangement links TRBV2 to TRBJ1-2; the match to TRBD1 covers 8 bases. Germline CDR1 SNHLY, CDR2 FYNNEI. The junction had 8 bases not matched to a gene; V was cut back by 6 bases and J by 5 bases. The CDR3 is made up of 14 amino acids. This CDR3 is CASRDPDRVYGYTF. For the CDR3, the DNA is TGTGCCAGCAGGGACCCGGACAGGGTATATGGCTACACCTTC.

The chain joins TRBV11-2 to TRBJ2-7; TRBD1 is a possible D gene (6 bases). Trimming shortened V by 0 bases and J by 0 bases, and 15 bases separated the two germline ends. The CDR3 contains 17 residues. Germline CDR1 reads SGHAT; CDR2 reads FQNNGV. CDR3: CASSLDSGQQISYEQYF. Written as DNA, the CDR3 is TGTGCCAGCAGCTTAGATTCCGGACAGCAAATCTCCTACGAGCAGTACTTC.

This sequence joins TRBV28 and TRBJ1-1; D is undetermined. CDR1 MDHEN and CDR2 SYDVKM come from the germline V gene. The CDR3 sequence is 16 residues long. With 5 bases removed from V and 0 bases from J, the gap between germline ends came to 16 bases. The CDR3 coding sequence is TGTGCCAGCAGTCGTATCGGGGAACCCATGAACACTGAAGCTTTCTTT. Translating it yields CASSRIGEPMNTEAFF.

This clone was seen a few times. The gene calls are TRBV7-6 and TRBJ2-7; weak D call: TRBD2 (6 bases). The CDR3 length is 15 residues. Trimming removed 5 bases at V and 5 bases at J, with 19 bases between. Germline lookup yields CDR1 SGHVS and CDR2 FNYEAQ. CDR3 amino acids: CASSVTSSLFHEQYF. CDR3 sequence (DNA): TGTGCCAGCAGCGTGACTAGTTCCCTTTTCCACGAGCAGTACTTC.

The chain employs TRBV4-3 and TRBJ2-5; D is possibly TRBD2 (7 bases). The CDR3 is 16 amino acids. The V gene's germline CDR1 is LGHNA and CDR2 YSLEER. The V end was cut by 0 bases, the J end by 4 bases, with 15 bases between. This CDR3 is CASSQDLVGGGETQYF. The CDR3 bases are TGCGCCAGCAGCCAAGATCTGGTAGGGGGGGGAGAGACCCAGTACTTC.

This clone occurred a few times. The V and J genes are TRBV6-1 and TRBJ1-1, with D possibly being TRBD1 (6 bases). Trimming cost V 5 bases and J 2 bases, with 9 bases left between them. The CDR3 is 13 amino acids. Germline CDR1 and CDR2: MNHNS and SASEGT. In nucleotides, the CDR3 is TGTGCCAGCAGTCGGACAGATAACACTGAAGCTTTCTTT. This sequence encodes CASSRTDNTEAFF.

This sequence joins TRBV19 and TRBJ1-5, with TRBD1 matching over 9 bases. Germline-derived CDR1 and CDR2 are LNHDA and SQIVND (reference sequence). V lost 10 bases to trimming and J lost 2 bases; unmatched junction nucleotides: 9. This CDR3 region has 15 residues. In nucleotides, the CDR3 is TGTGCCACTTCGATCCGGACAGGGGGCAATCAGCCCCAGCATTTT. It encodes CATSIRTGGNQPQHF.

This chain links TRBV5-8 with TRBJ1-5; D unclear. Germline CDR1 SGHTS, CDR2 YDEGEE. V dropped 0 bases and J dropped 5 bases, with 6 bases sitting between them. The CDR3 runs 13 residues. DNA for the CDR3: TGTGCCAGCAGCTTGGGGACTGATCAGCCCCAGCATTTT. It codes for CASSLGTDQPQHF.

The CDR3 protein is CASSFGTGTSGNTIYF. CDR3 bases: TGTGCCAGCAGCTTTGGGACAGGGACCTCTGGAAACACCATATATTTT. This sequence joins TRBV5-6 and TRBJ1-3, with 9 positions matching TRBD1. Trimming at V came to 2 bases and at J to 0 bases, leaving 3 bases not matched to a gene. CDR1 SGHDT and CDR2 YYEEEE come from the germline V gene. CDR3 length equals 16 residues. Drawing the rest from reference TRBV5-6 and TRBJ1-3, the complete variable domain is DAGVTQSPTHLIKTRGQQVTLRCSPKSGHDTVSWYQQALGQGPQFIFQYYEEEERQRGNFPDRFSGHQFPNYSSELNVNALLLGDSALYLCASSFGTGTSGNTIYFGEGSWLTVV.

This clone turned up a few times. The rearrangement links TRBV4-1 to TRBJ1-4, with unresolved D. V lost 1 base and J 0 bases, leaving 6 bases between the germline ends. Germline V gene sequence: CDR1 MGHRA, CDR2 YSYEKL. This CDR3 is 15 amino acids long. CDR3 nucleotides: TGCGCCAGCAGCCAAGGACACCCAACTAATGAAAAACTGTTTTTT. As protein: CASSQGHPTNEKLFF.

The chain is built from TRBV9 and TRBJ2-7, with D possibly matching TRBD2 (6 bases). V was cut by 0 bases and J by 4 bases, with 11 bases left in between. CDR1 is SGDLS, CDR2 YYNGEE, per germline. The CDR3 is 14 residues long. Here the CDR3 reads CASSVEWRGYEQYF. The CDR3 DNA is TGTGCCAGCAGCGTAGAGTGGAGGGGTTACGAGCAGTACTTC.